This paragraph covers one T cell receptor beta chain sequence. What it recognizes is unknown. Sequencing of TCR beta was carried out in blood CD8+ and CD4+ T cells. FACS was used to enrich TEMRA cells, whereas the CD8+ and CD4+ T cells were obtained by negative isolation. cDNA came from roughly 0.47 to 1 ug RNA primed by random hexamers. Multiplex PCR with immunoSEQ amplified the TCR beta CDR3 across 54 Vbeta and 13 Jbeta. Using its own MiXCR run on the immunoSEQ multiplex PCR reads, TCRdb lists one record per CDR3 protein. The sample carries 150,000 to 190,000 distinct CDR3 sequences, around 95% recorded once. These data originate in a study of CD8 T cells in Susac syndrome. V was trimmed by 7 bases and J by 2 bases, leaving 15 bases between them. This CDR3 comprises 15 residues. Notes on the study in general: In its TCR sequencing and HLA analysis, the study acknowledged that the number of individuals was relatively small.

The specimen was CD8+ T cells from PBMCs. The rearrangement joins TRBV12-3 or TRBV12-4 to TRBJ2-1, with D maybe TRBD1 (6 bases). The sequence was collected from a human donor with multiple sclerosis. The CDR3 nucleotides are TGTGCCAGCACCCTTAATGGGGGCCCCTACAATGAGCAGTTCTTC. It codes for CASTLNGGPYNEQFF.